This T cell receptor beta chain came from a study of blood T cell repertoires in COVID-19. Across the study: Donors in the United States, Italy and Spain gave samples during acute or convalescent COVID-19. The analysed material was cDNA or gDNA that came from T cells, B-cell-depleted T cells, or PBMCs.

As handled by the study authors: Counts of nucleated cells, estimated from reference gene primer amplification, were obtained. Clones were sequenced by immunoSEQ multiplex PCR, and TCRdb holds only the in-frame ones, with some missing. V, J and clone size are those of that table, while D and trimming were read from the DNA. The repertoire holds under 250,000 clones, with approximately 91% as singletons. V gave up 4 bases and J gave up 11 bases; unmatched junction bases: 14. Germline-derived CDR1 and CDR2 are MNHEY and SMNVEV (reference sequence). The length of the CDR3 is 15 residues. This clonotype originated in a man aged 50 to 60 with COVID-19, enrolled during active disease. Sequenced material: peripheral blood. The rearrangement uses TRBV27 and TRBJ1-1, with 9 bases lining up with TRBD1. CDR3 region: CASSSTGTGSPGAFF. CDR3 sequence (DNA): TGTGCCAGCAGTTCCACCGGGACAGGGAGCCCGGGGGCTTTCTTT.